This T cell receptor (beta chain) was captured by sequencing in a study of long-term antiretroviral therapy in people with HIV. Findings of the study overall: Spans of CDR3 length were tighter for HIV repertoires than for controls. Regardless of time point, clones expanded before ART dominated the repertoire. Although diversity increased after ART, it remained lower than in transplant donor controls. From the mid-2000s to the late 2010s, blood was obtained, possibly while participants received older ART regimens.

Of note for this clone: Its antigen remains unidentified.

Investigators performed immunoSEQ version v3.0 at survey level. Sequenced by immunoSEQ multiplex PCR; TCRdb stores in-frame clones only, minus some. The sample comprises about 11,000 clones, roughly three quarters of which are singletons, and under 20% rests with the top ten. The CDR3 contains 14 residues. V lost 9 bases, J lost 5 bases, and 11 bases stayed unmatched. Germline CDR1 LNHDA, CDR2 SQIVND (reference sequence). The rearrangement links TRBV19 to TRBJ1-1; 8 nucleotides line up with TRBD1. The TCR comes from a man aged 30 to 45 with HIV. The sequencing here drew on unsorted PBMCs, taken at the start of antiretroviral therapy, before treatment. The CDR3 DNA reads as TGTGCCAGCAAAAAGACAGGGGCGGGTACTGAAGCTTTCTTT. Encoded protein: CASKKTGAGTEAFF. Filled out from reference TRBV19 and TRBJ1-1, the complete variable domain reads DGGITQSPKYLFRKEGQNVTLSCEQNLNHDAMYWYRQDPGQGLRLIYYSQIVNDFQKGDIAEGYSVSREKKESFPLTVTSAQKNPTAFYLCASKKTGAGTEAFFGQGTRLTVV.